This T cell receptor beta chain was recovered during a study of graft-versus-host responses after intestinal transplantation. Study-level background: Anti-thymocyte globulin induction was given to all recipients, followed by tacrolimus and steroids for about 3 years.

The method was immunoSEQ multiplex PCR; TCRdb's version includes in-frame clones alone and lacks a portion of them. The data contain over 15,000 clones, approximately 95% of them seen just once; the ten biggest clones take up 0.75% to 0.9%. Germline values: CDR1 SGHNT, CDR2 YENEEA. CDR3 length equals 16 residues. With V trimmed by 4 bases and J by 3 bases, 8 bases remained unmatched. The sequence was collected from a human patient who received an intestinal transplant, so some T cells may come from the graft donor. The chain joins TRBV11-3 to TRBJ1-2; TRBD1 aligns across 10 bases. The sequencing used PBMCs, collected 23 days after intestinal transplant. CDR3 coding DNA: TGTGCCAGCAGCTACACCAAGACAGGGGGCTACTATGGCTACACCTTC. Translation: CASSYTKTGGYYGYTF.